The 32 T cell receptor beta chains presented below share a single source sample, sequenced in a study of T cells after yellow fever vaccination. One entry per CDR3 protein results from TCRdb running MiXCR on the 5' RACE reads. The sample comprises around 590,000 distinct CDR3 sequences, 9% to 15% of which are singletons, and around 14% rests with the top ten. The specimen comprised PBMCs, sampled on the day of the yellow fever booster vaccination. Receptors were obtained from a young man who received the YFV17D yellow fever vaccine.

This clonotype showed up just a few times. The CDR3: CASSQLSGQINEKLFF. The CDR3, as DNA: TGTGCCAGCAGTCAACTCTCGGGACAAATTAATGAAAAACTGTTTTTT. The chain joins TRBV28 to TRBJ1-4; D possibly corresponds to TRBD1 (6 bases). This CDR3 has 16 residues. Looked up from germline, CDR1 is MDHEN and CDR2 is SYDVKM. Trimming removed 5 bases from V and 4 bases from J, with 17 bases in between.

This clonotype was observed a few times. The CDR3 nucleotides read TGTGCCAGTAGTATAGGAGGCGGGAGGGGGGCTGAGCAGTTCTTC. This codes for CASSIGGGRGAEQFF. This rearrangement joins TRBV19 to TRBJ2-1; 9 bases line up with TRBD2. Trimming took 1 base from V and 9 from J; bases not matched to a gene: 7. Germline CDR1 and CDR2: LNHDA and SQIVND (reference sequence). The CDR3 spans 15 residues.

This chain connects TRBV5-1 to TRBJ1-1; no clear D gene. Per the germline V gene, CDR1 is SGHRS and CDR2 is YFSETQ. The V and J ends lost 0 bases and 1 base respectively, with 10 bases between them. This CDR3 is built from 15 residues. CDR3 coding DNA: TGCGCCAGCAGCTTGGTTGTAACAGAGAACACTGAAGCTTTCTTT. Amino acid sequence: CASSLVVTENTEAFF.

The chain joins TRBV12-3 or TRBV12-4 to TRBJ1-1; no clear D gene. With 6 bases removed from V and 1 base from J, the gap between germline ends came to 9 bases. This CDR3 region has 13 residues. CDR3 bases: TGTGCCAGCAGCGCTAACCAGAACACTGAAGCTTTCTTT. Protein: CASSANQNTEAFF.

Only a few counts were recorded for this clonotype. The chain combines TRBV12-5 with TRBJ2-7; TRBD2 aligns across 7 bases. From germline, CDR1 is LGHNT and CDR2 FRNRAP. The CDR3 runs to 15 residues. Trimming took 0 bases from V and 5 from J; bases not matched to a gene: 7. CDR3 coding DNA: TGTGCTAGTGGTTTGGTGGGAGGGCCGATCCACGAGCAGTACTTC. This codes for CASGLVGGPIHEQYF. The complete variable domain, with remaining parts taken from reference TRBV12-5 and TRBJ2-7, reads DARVTQTPRHKVTEMGQEVTMRCQPILGHNTVFWYRQTMMQGLELLAYFRNRAPLDDSGMPKDRFSAEMPDATLATLKIQPSEPRDSAVYFCASGLVGGPIHEQYFGPGTRLTVT.

In its sample, this clonotype was seen a few times. As DNA, the CDR3 is TGTGCCAGCAGGGGTAGCGGCTCGTGGGAGCAGTTCTTC. Amino acid sequence: CASRGSGSWEQFF. The chain is built from TRBV7-6 and TRBJ2-1, with a weak D call TRBD2 (6 bases). This CDR3 has 13 residues. Germline V CDR1 and CDR2: SGHVS, FNYEAQ. The V end lost 6 bases, the J end lost 10 bases, and 16 bases lay between the germline ends.

In this sample, this clonotype turned up once. Possible read error: a much larger clone is one base away. The chain recombines TRBV5-4 with TRBJ2-3, with 9 positions matching TRBD2. The CDR3 length is 16 residues. The germline gives CDR1 SGHNT, CDR2 YYREEE (reference sequence). The CDR3 spells CVSSPHSSGGTDTQYF. For the CDR3, the DNA is TGTGTCAGCAGCCCGCATTCTAGCGGGGGCACAGATACGCAGTATTTT.

The chain combines TRBV25-1 with TRBJ2-3, with D perhaps TRBD1 or TRBD2 (5 bases each). Trimming stripped 0 bases from V and 5 bases from J, with 12 bases between. Per the germline V gene, CDR1 is MGHDK and CDR2 is SYGVNS. This CDR3 has 15 amino acids. CDR3 sequence reads: CASSEYDGARDTQYF. The CDR3 bases are TGTGCCAGCAGTGAATATGACGGGGCGAGAGATACGCAGTATTTT. The variable domain in full, with the rest retrieved from reference TRBV25-1 and TRBJ2-3, is EADIYQTPRYLVIGTGKKITLECSQTMGHDKMYWYQQDPGMELHLIHYSYGVNSTEKGDLSSESTVSRIRTEHFPLTLESARPSHTSQYLCASSEYDGARDTQYFGPGTRLTVL.

The chain has TRBV3-1 and TRBJ1-1, with TRBD1 matching 9 bases. Looked up from germline, CDR1 is LGHDT and CDR2 is YNNKEL (reference sequence). Unmatched junction bases numbered 10, after V lost 3 bases and J lost 2 bases. The CDR3 runs 17 residues. In DNA form, the CDR3 reads TGTGCCAGCAGCCACGCATTACCGGGACAGGGAAACACTGAAGCTTTCTTT. This sequence encodes CASSHALPGQGNTEAFF.

The V call is TRBV7-9, the J call TRBJ2-2, with TRBD1 matching 9 bases. The CDR3 spans 15 residues. The germline CDR1 and CDR2 sequences are SEHNR and FQNEAQ (reference sequence). Trimming cost V 5 bases and J 6 bases; bases outside gene matches: 7. The CDR3 reads CASSRTGGAPGELFF. The CDR3, as DNA: TGTGCCAGCAGCCGAACAGGGGGCGCCCCCGGGGAGCTGTTTTTT.

V is TRBV5-4 and J is TRBJ1-5; D not certain. Per the germline V gene, CDR1 is SGHNT and CDR2 is YYREEE (reference sequence). The CDR3 has 15 residues. The V gene lost 0 bases and the J gene lost 3 bases, with 10 bases spanning the gap. The CDR3 DNA follows: TGTGCCAGCAGCTTGGCCCCATGGCCCAATCAGCCCCAGCATTTT. It specifies CASSLAPWPNQPQHF.

As to this clonotype: A much larger clone lies one base from this, so it may be a read error. This chain connects TRBV30 to TRBJ1-2; TRBD1 might be the D (5 bases). This CDR3 comprises 14 residues. CDR1 and CDR2 from the germline V gene are GTSNPN and SVGIG (reference sequence). With 6 bases removed from V and 4 bases from J, the gap between germline ends came to 18 bases. CDR3 loop: CACTSGMGVYGYTF. CDR3 sequence (DNA): TGTGCCTGTACCTCCGGGATGGGGGTCTATGGCTACACCTTC.

The V and J genes are TRBV9 and TRBJ2-5; possibly TRBD2 for D (6 bases). In germline, CDR1 is SGDLS, CDR2 YYNGEE. The ends were cut back, 3 bases at V and 5 bases at J, with 17 bases in the middle. The CDR3 is 15 amino acids. As DNA, the CDR3 is TGTGCCAGCAGCGCGCGGGGCTCTATTTTGGAGACCCAGTACTTC. It specifies CASSARGSILETQYF.

The gene calls are TRBV20-1 and TRBJ2-2; tentative D call: TRBD2 (5 bases). CDR1 and CDR2 (germline): DFQATT, SNEGSKA (reference sequence). This CDR3 spans 13 amino acids. V was cut by 4 bases and J by 7 bases, with 13 bases left in between. The CDR3 spells CSANPGRGGELFF. The CDR3 DNA is TGCAGTGCTAACCCAGGACGGGGCGGGGAGCTGTTTTTT.

The V gene is TRBV5-1, the J gene TRBJ2-1, with TRBD1 matching over 8 bases. This CDR3 contains 13 residues. CDR1 and CDR2 (germline): SGHRS, YFSETQ. Losses at the gene ends were 4 bases for V and 8 bases for J; bases not matched to a gene: 5. CDR3 sequence (DNA): TGCGCCAGCAGCGGAGGACAGGGCGATGAGCAGTTCTTC. This codes for CASSGGQGDEQFF.

The sample holds many counts of this clonotype. The gene calls are TRBV6-2 or TRBV6-3 and TRBJ1-5; D is possibly TRBD1 (6 bases). Germline loops: CDR1 MNHEY, CDR2 SVGEGT. The CDR3 has 14 residues. Trimming removed 5 bases at V and 3 bases at J, with 11 bases between. The CDR3 DNA follows: TGTGCCAGCAGTCTGAACAGGGCCAATCAGCCCCAGCATTTT. It translates to CASSLNRANQPQHF.

This rearrangement joins TRBV18 to TRBJ1-5; 9 positions agree with TRBD1. Looked up from germline, CDR1 is KGHSH and CDR2 is LQKENI. The CDR3 spans 14 residues. V shed 3 bases and J 6 bases; nucleotides not matched to a gene: 3. The CDR3 DNA reads TGTGCCAGCTCACCCGACAGGGGGTTTCAGCCCCAGCATTTT. This codes for CASSPDRGFQPQHF.

The rearrangement joins TRBV5-8 to TRBJ2-1; possibly TRBD1 for D (6 bases). The germline CDR1 and CDR2 sequences are SGHTS and YDEGEE. There are 14 residues in the CDR3. Trimming removed 4 bases at V and 2 bases at J, with 10 bases between. CDR3 loop: CASSPRGTYNEQFF. In DNA form, the CDR3 reads TGTGCCAGCAGCCCGAGGGGGACCTACAATGAGCAGTTCTTC.

This clonotype was counted between two and nine times. The chain's CDR3 is CASSGTSGSLDTQYF. CDR3 bases: TGTGCCAGCAGCGGGACTAGCGGGAGCTTAGATACGCAGTATTTT. The genes are TRBV28 and TRBJ2-3; 14 nucleotides agree with TRBD2. From germline, CDR1 is MDHEN and CDR2 SYDVKM. Trimming removed 6 bases from V and 5 bases from J; junction bases left unmatched: 4. The CDR3 contains 15 residues. The full variable domain, in which reference TRBV28 and TRBJ2-3 provide the parts outside the CDR3, is DVKVTQSSRYLVKRTGEKVFLECVQDMDHENMFWYRQDPGLGLRLIYFSYDVKMKEKGDIPEGYSVSREKKERFSLILESASTNQTSMYLCASSGTSGSLDTQYFGPGTRLTVL.

V gene TRBV7-8 combines with J gene TRBJ2-6, with D perhaps given as TRBD1 or TRBD2 (5 bases each). Trimming stripped 3 bases from V and 6 bases from J, with 9 bases between. The CDR3 is 14 residues long. Germline V gene sequence: CDR1 SGHVS, CDR2 FQNEAQ. This chain's CDR3 is CASSFKGTANVLTF. CDR3 in DNA: TGTGCCAGCAGCTTTAAGGGGACGGCCAACGTCCTGACTTTC.

This clonotype has more than one count but fewer than ten. The chain has TRBV4-2 and TRBJ2-7, with 10 bases identical to TRBD2. Germline-derived CDR1 and CDR2 are LGHNA and YNFKEQ. V lost 4 bases, J lost 2 bases, and 8 bases stayed unmatched. The CDR3 extends over 16 amino acids. The CDR3 region has the DNA TGTGCCAGCAGCCGACCGGGACTAGCGCGACCCTACGAGCAGTACTTC. Translated, it gives CASSRPGLARPYEQYF.

The V gene is TRBV24-1, the J gene TRBJ2-7; D may correspond to TRBD1 or TRBD2 (5 bases each). CDR1 is KGHDR and CDR2 is SFDVKD in the germline V gene. The V and J ends lost 7 bases and 6 bases respectively, with 15 bases between them. The CDR3 loop spans 13 amino acids. CDR3 DNA sequence: TGTGCCACCAGGGCTGGCCGGGGCAGCGAGCAGTACTTC. Translated: CATRAGRGSEQYF.

There are a few counts of this clonotype. V and J are TRBV5-1 and TRBJ2-3; D could derive from TRBD1 or TRBD2 (5 bases each). CDR3 size: 16 residues. Trimming took off 2 bases at V and 0 bases at J, with 13 bases between the two ends. CDR1 SGHRS and CDR2 YFSETQ come from the germline V gene. This chain's CDR3 is CASSFVGERSTDTQYF. In nucleotides, the CDR3 is TGCGCCAGCAGCTTTGTGGGGGAACGGAGCACAGATACGCAGTATTTT.

The rearrangement uses TRBV6-5 and TRBJ2-2, with a tentative D call TRBD2 (5 bases). Per the germline V gene, CDR1 is MNHEY and CDR2 is SVGAGI. The CDR3 is 15 amino acids. V was trimmed by 4 bases and J by 5 bases, leaving 14 bases between them. The CDR3 DNA reads TGTGCCAGCAGTTGGGGTACCGGGGTAACCGGGGAGCTGTTTTTT. Translating it yields CASSWGTGVTGELFF.

This clonotype was detected a few times. V gene TRBV19 combines with J gene TRBJ1-1; D possibly corresponds to TRBD1 (5 bases). CDR3 length equals 15 residues. With 9 bases removed from V and 7 bases from J, the gap between germline ends came to 24 bases. Germline loops: CDR1 LNHDA, CDR2 SQIVND (reference sequence). CDR3 sequence reads: CASLPGYPKGLEAFF. The DNA of the CDR3 is TGTGCCAGCCTCCCGGGATACCCCAAGGGGCTTGAAGCTTTCTTT.

This clonotype was picked up many times. V is TRBV12-3 or TRBV12-4 and J is TRBJ2-7, with TRBD1 matching over 8 bases. Unmatched junction bases numbered 6, after V lost 8 bases and J lost 3 bases. CDR3 length equals 13 residues. In DNA form, the CDR3 reads TGTGCCAGCGGACAGGGTAAGGGCTACGAGCAGTACTTC. Protein product: CASGQGKGYEQYF.

The chain employs TRBV5-6 and TRBJ2-6; the D gene is possibly TRBD1 (5 bases). Trimming left V 0 bases short and J 0 bases short, with 13 bases between. Germline V gene lookup returns CDR1 SGHDT and CDR2 YYEEEE. This CDR3 is built from 18 residues. The CDR3 region has the DNA TGTGCCAGCAGCTTGGGGGGCGCCTTCCCCTCTGGGGCCAACGTCCTGACTTTC. Its translation is CASSLGGAFPSGANVLTF.

This clonotype was observed a few times. The V and J genes are TRBV19 and TRBJ1-2; D gene unclear. The CDR3 sequence is 13 residues long. Germline assignment: CDR1 LNHDA and CDR2 SQIVND (reference sequence). The ends were cut back, 6 bases at V and 4 bases at J, with 12 bases in the middle. CDR3 in DNA: TGTGCCAGTAGATCACCGGACCCCTATGGCTACACCTTC. Its protein is CASRSPDPYGYTF.

In this sample, this clonotype turned up a few times. V is TRBV20-1 and J is TRBJ2-7; TRBD2 agrees at 8 bases. Germline values: CDR1 DFQATT, CDR2 SNEGSKA (reference sequence). This CDR3 has 16 amino acids. The junction had 13 bases not matched to a gene; V was cut back by 6 bases and J by 0 bases. DNA for the CDR3: TGCAGTGCCAACCCACCCGGGAGGGCTAGCTCCTACGAGCAGTACTTC. It translates to CSANPPGRASSYEQYF.

This clonotype was observed a few times. This chain links TRBV7-2 with TRBJ2-5, with D tentatively TRBD2 (5 bases). The length of the CDR3 is 15 residues. Per the germline V gene, CDR1 is SGHTA and CDR2 is FQGNSA. The V and J ends lost 2 bases and 4 bases respectively, with 14 bases between them. CDR3 region: CASSLLTGKSETQYF. CDR3 in DNA: TGTGCCAGCAGCTTATTAACGGGGAAATCAGAGACCCAGTACTTC.

This clonotype was counted at least ten times. The chain uses TRBV4-1 and TRBJ2-5, with D possibly being TRBD1 (6 bases). V lost 1 base and J lost 2, with 8 bases in between. CDR1 is MGHRA, CDR2 YSYEKL, per germline. The CDR3 length is 14 residues. The CDR3 region has the DNA TGCGCCAGCAGCCAAGGGACAGCACAAGAGACCCAGTACTTC. This gives the protein CASSQGTAQETQYF.

The rearrangement joins TRBV7-2 to TRBJ2-5; D perhaps matches TRBD2 (6 bases). Germline CDR1 is SGHTA and CDR2 is FQGNSA. Trimming took off 5 bases at V and 0 bases at J, with 7 bases between the two ends. This CDR3 spans 13 amino acids. CDR3 DNA sequence: TGTGCCAGCAGCGGACTAAACCAAGAGACCCAGTACTTC. This codes for CASSGLNQETQYF.